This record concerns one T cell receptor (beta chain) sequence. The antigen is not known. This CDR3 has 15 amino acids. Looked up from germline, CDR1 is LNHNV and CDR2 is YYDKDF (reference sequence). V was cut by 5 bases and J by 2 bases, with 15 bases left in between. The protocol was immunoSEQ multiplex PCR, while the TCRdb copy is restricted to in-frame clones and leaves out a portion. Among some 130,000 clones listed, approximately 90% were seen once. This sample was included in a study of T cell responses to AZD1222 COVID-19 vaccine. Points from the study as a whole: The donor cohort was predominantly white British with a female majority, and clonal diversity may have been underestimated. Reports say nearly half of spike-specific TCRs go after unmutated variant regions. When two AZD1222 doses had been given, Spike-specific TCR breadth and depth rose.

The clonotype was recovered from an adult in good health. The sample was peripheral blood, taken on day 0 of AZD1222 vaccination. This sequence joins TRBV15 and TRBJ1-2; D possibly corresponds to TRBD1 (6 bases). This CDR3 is CATSQGRGTNYGYTF. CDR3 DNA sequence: TGTGCCACCAGCCAGGGGAGGGGGACCAACTATGGCTACACCTTC.